The source of this T cell receptor beta chain is a study of CD8 T cells in Susac syndrome. Peripheral blood CD8+ and CD4+ T cells were profiled by TCR beta sequencing. Treatment-naive patients with stable or active relapsing-remitting disease were the multiple sclerosis controls. In contrast to the negatively isolated CD8+ and CD4+ T cells, TEMRA cells were FACS-enriched. V was cut by 4 bases and J by 8 bases, with 17 bases left in between. CDR1 is SGHTA and CDR2 is FQGNSA in the germline V gene. The CDR3 covers 14 residues. RNA totalling about 0.5 to 1 ug underwent reverse transcription with random hexamers. Amplification of TCR beta CDR3 across 54 Vbeta and 13 Jbeta was performed with immunoSEQ multiplex PCR. TCRdb redid the calling of the immunoSEQ multiplex PCR reads with MiXCR, one entry per CDR3 protein. Counted here are under 550,000 distinct CDR3 sequences, approximately 85% occurring once; the ten biggest clones make up about 0.12%.

This sequence was found in a human donor with multiple sclerosis. What was sequenced was CD8+ T cells from PBMCs. The chain employs TRBV7-2 and TRBJ1-1; tentatively, D is TRBD1 (6 bases). CDR3 loop: CASSSLVQGREAFF. DNA of the CDR3: TGTGCCAGCAGCTCCTTAGTACAGGGCAGGGAAGCTTTCTTT.